These T cell receptor beta chains were read from a single sample in a study of chemoradiotherapy in HPV16-positive cancers. The table came from immunoSEQ multiplex PCR; TCRdb's copy has only in-frame clones and leaves some out. The data contain approximately 630 clones, 75% to 90% of them singletons. The source was tumor tissue, collected from a patient who underwent chemoradiotherapy. These receptors all stem from a human donor with HPV-associated anogenital cancer. Both conserved end residues are part of each CDR3. A D gene is named only where the DNA matches it firmly. Size values are once, few and many counts, or a class for expanded clones, and some rows have none.

CDR3 protein: CASSQDSVGTPDEKLFF; CDR3 DNA: TGTGCCAGCAGCCAAGATAGTGTGGGGACACCGGATGAAAAACTGTTTTTT; J gene: TRBJ1-4; V gene: TRBV4-2; D gene: NA; clone size: NA
CDR3 protein: CASSLGSSPTDTQYF; CDR3 DNA: TGTGCCAGCAGCTTAGGCAGTTCCCCCACAGATACGCAGTATTTT; J gene: TRBJ2-3; V gene: TRBV11-1; D gene: NA; clone size: NA
CDR3 protein: CASSGLQGLRDGYTF; CDR3 DNA: TGTGCCAGCAGTGGTTTACAGGGGCTTCGCGATGGCTACACCTTC; J gene: TRBJ1-2; V gene: TRBV28; D gene: TRBD1; clone size: NA
CDR3 protein: CASSDSQGADTQYF; CDR3 DNA: TGTGCCAGCAGTGACTCACAGGGGGCAGATACGCAGTATTTT; J gene: TRBJ2-3; V gene: TRBV6-4; D gene: TRBD1; clone size: NA
CDR3 protein: CASSLKGQGSNEQFF; CDR3 DNA: TGTGCCAGCAGCTTAAAGGGACAGGGCTCCAATGAGCAGTTCTTC; J gene: TRBJ2-1; V gene: TRBV11-3; D gene: TRBD1; clone size: NA
CDR3 protein: CAGTTKMNTEAFF; CDR3 DNA: TGTGCCGGTACTACAAAGATGAACACTGAAGCTTTCTTT; J gene: TRBJ1-1; V gene: TRBV2; D gene: NA; clone size: NA
CDR3 protein: CASKGSAKNIQYF; CDR3 DNA: TGCGCCAGCAAAGGCAGCGCCAAAAACATTCAGTACTTC; J gene: TRBJ2-4; V gene: TRBV10-1; D gene: NA; clone size: NA
CDR3 protein: CASSIATGAIGYTF; CDR3 DNA: TGTGCCAGTAGTATAGCGACAGGGGCTATTGGCTACACCTTC; J gene: TRBJ1-2; V gene: TRBV19; D gene: TRBD1; clone size: NA
CDR3 protein: CASSLGLSTDTQYF; CDR3 DNA: TGTGCCAGCAGTTTGGGACTATCCACAGATACGCAGTATTTT; J gene: TRBJ2-3; V gene: TRBV27; D gene: TRBD2; clone size: NA
CDR3 protein: CAITWGSEAFF; CDR3 DNA: TGTGCCATCACATGGGGGTCTGAAGCTTTCTTT; J gene: TRBJ1-1; V gene: TRBV10-3; D gene: NA; clone size: once
CDR3 protein: CASSKEGRYTEAFF; CDR3 DNA: TGTGCCAGCAGCAAAGAGGGGCGGTACACTGAAGCTTTCTTT; J gene: TRBJ1-1; V gene: TRBV21-1; D gene: NA; clone size: few
CDR3 protein: CASSWSQLAGDTQYF; CDR3 DNA: TGTGCCAGCAGCTGGTCCCAACTAGCGGGGGATACGCAGTATTTT; J gene: TRBJ2-3; V gene: TRBV7-2; D gene: TRBD2; clone size: NA
CDR3 protein: CASSLRRASNQPQHF; CDR3 DNA: TGTGCCAGCAGCTTGAGGAGGGCTAGCAATCAGCCCCAGCATTTT; J gene: TRBJ1-5; V gene: TRBV7-2; D gene: NA; clone size: once
CDR3 protein: CASSTGAGETQYF; CDR3 DNA: TGTGCCAGCTCAACCGGGGCCGGGGAGACCCAGTACTTC; J gene: TRBJ2-5; V gene: TRBV18; D gene: NA; clone size: NA
CDR3 protein: CASSPGGRLGEAFF; CDR3 DNA: TGTGCCAGCTCACCAGGGGGGCGGCTGGGTGAAGCTTTCTTT; J gene: TRBJ1-1; V gene: TRBV18; D gene: NA; clone size: NA
CDR3 protein: CASSTAQGRGTEAFF; CDR3 DNA: TGTGCCAGCAGTACTGCTCAGGGGAGAGGGACTGAAGCTTTCTTT; J gene: TRBJ1-1; V gene: TRBV28; D gene: NA; clone size: NA
CDR3 protein: CASSLGGKSGANVLTF; CDR3 DNA: TGTGCCAGCAGCTTGGGCGGGAAGTCTGGGGCCAACGTCCTGACTTTC; J gene: TRBJ2-6; V gene: TRBV5-4; D gene: NA; clone size: once
CDR3 protein: CASSLPTGVETQYF; CDR3 DNA: TGTGCCAGCAGTTTACCTACAGGGGTTGAGACCCAGTACTTC; J gene: TRBJ2-5; V gene: TRBV28; D gene: TRBD1; clone size: NA
CDR3 protein: CASSWTGDTGSPLHF; CDR3 DNA: TGCGCCAGCAGCTGGACAGGGGACACCGGTTCACCCCTCCACTTT; J gene: TRBJ1-6; V gene: TRBV5-1; D gene: TRBD1; clone size: NA
CDR3 protein: CASSPGTEAFF; CDR3 DNA: TGTGCCAGCAGCCCCGGCACTGAAGCTTTCTTT; J gene: TRBJ1-1; V gene: TRBV6-5; D gene: NA; clone size: NA